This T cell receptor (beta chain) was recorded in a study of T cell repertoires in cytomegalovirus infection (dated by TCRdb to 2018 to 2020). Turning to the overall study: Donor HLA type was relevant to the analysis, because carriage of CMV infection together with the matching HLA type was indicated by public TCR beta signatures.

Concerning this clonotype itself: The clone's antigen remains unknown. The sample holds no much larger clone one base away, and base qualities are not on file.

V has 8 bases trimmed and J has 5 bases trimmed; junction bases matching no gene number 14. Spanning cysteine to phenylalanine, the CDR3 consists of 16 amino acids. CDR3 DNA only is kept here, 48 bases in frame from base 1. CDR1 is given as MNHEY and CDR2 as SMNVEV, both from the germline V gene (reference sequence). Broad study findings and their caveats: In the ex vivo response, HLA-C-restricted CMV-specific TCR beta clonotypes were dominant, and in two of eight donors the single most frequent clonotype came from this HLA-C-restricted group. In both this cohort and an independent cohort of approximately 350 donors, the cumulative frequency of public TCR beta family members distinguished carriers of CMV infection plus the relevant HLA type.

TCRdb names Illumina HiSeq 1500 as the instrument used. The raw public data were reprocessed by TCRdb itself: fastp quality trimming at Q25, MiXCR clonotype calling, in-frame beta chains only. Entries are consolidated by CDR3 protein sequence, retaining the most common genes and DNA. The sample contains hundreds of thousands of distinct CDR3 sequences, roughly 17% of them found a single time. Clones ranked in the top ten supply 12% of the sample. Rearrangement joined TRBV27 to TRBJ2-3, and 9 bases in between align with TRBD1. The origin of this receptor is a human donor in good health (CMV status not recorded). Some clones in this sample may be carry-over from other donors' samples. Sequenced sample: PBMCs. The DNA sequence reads TGTGCCAGCGCTCCCGACGGGGGACAGGGTGGAGATACGCAGTATTTT. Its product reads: CASAPDGGQGGDTQYF.